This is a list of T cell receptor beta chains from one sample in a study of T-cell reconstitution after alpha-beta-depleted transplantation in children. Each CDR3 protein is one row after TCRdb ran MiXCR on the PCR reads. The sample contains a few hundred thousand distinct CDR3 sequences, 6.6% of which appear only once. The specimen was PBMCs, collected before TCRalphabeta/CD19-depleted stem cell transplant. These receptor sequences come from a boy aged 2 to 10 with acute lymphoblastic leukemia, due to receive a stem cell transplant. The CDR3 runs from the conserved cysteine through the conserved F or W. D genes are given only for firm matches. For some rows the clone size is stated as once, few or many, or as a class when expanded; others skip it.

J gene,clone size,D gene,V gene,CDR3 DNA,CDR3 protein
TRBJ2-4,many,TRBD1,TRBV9,TGTGCCAGCAGCGTAGATCCCCGGGGACAGAAAAACATTCAGTACTTC,CASSVDPRGQKNIQYF
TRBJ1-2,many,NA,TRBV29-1,TGCAGCGTCCCACGGAAGGTGGGCTATGGCTACACCTTC,CSVPRKVGYGYTF
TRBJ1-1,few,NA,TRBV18,TGTGCCAGCTCACCACCGAATATCCACGGGAGTTGGGATGAAGCTTTCTTT,CASSPPNIHGSWDEAFF
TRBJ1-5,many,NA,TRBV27,TGTGCCAGCAGTTCCATCGGTAGGGCCCAGCATTTT,CASSSIGRAQHF
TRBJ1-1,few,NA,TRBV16,TGTGCCAGCAGCCAATTTGTAGGGGAAGCTTTCTTT,CASSQFVGEAFF
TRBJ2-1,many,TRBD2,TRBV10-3,TGTGCCATCAGCCAACTAGCGGGCAACGATGAGCAGTTCTTC,CAISQLAGNDEQFF
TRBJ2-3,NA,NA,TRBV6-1,TGTGCCAGCTCCGAAGCAGGGACGCGCACAGATACGCAGTATTTT,CASSEAGTRTDTQYF
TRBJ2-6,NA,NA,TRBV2,TGTGCCTGCAAAGGCAGGCGGGAGGCCAACGTCCTGACTTTC,CACKGRREANVLTF
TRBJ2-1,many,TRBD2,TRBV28,TGTGCCACTCGACTAGCGGGACACAATGAGCAGTTCTTC,CATRLAGHNEQFF
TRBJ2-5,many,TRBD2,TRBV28,TGTGCCAGCAGCACTGGGCTAGCGGGAGGGAAACAAGAGACCCAGTACTTC,CASSTGLAGGKQETQYF
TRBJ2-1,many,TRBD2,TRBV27,TGTGCCAGCAGTCTGGGGCTAGGGGTGACTAGCGAGCATGAGCAGTTCTTC,CASSLGLGVTSEHEQFF
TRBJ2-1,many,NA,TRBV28,TGTGCCAGCAGTTTTTCTCGGACAAGCTCCTACAATGAGCAGTTCTTC,CASSFSRTSSYNEQFF
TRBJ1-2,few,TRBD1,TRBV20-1,TGCAGTGCTAGCCAGGGGGACTACACCTTC,CSASQGDYTF
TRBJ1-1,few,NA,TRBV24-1,TGTGCCACCAGTGATGAGGAGATGAACACTGAAGCTTTCTTT,CATSDEEMNTEAFF
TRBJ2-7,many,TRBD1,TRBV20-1,TGCAGTGCCACTGACAGGGTACCCTACGAGCAGTACTTC,CSATDRVPYEQYF
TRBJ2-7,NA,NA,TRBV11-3,TGTGCCAGCAGCTTATCCGCGACAGCCGCGCAGTACTTC,CASSLSATAAQYF
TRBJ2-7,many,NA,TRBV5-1,TGCGCCAGCAGCTGGAAAGACCGATCCTACGAGCAGTACTTC,CASSWKDRSYEQYF
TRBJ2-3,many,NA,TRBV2,TGTGCCAGCAGCCTAGCAGGTGGAGGGGCAGATACGCAGTATTTT,CASSLAGGGADTQYF
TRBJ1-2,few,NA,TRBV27,TGTGCCAGCAGTTTATCTGGCCCTAGGGATGGCTACACCTTC,CASSLSGPRDGYTF
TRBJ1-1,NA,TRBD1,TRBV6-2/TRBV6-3,TGTGCCAGCAGTTACTCGAGTACAGGGGAGATGAGCACTGAAGCTTTCTTT,CASSYSSTGEMSTEAFF
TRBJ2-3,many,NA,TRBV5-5,TGTGCCAGCAGCTCCAACAGGCGGCAAGTGGATACGCAGTATTTT,CASSSNRRQVDTQYF
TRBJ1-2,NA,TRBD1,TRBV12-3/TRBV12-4,TGTGCCAGCAGTCACAGGGGAGGCTACACCTTC,CASSHRGGYTF
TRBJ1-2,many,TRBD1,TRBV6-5,TGTGCCAGCAGTCGGGACAGATTCTATGGCTACACCTTC,CASSRDRFYGYTF
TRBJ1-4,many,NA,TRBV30,TGTGCCTGGAGTGGGGAACACAGTAATGAAAAACTGTTTTTT,CAWSGEHSNEKLFF
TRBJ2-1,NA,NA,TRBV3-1,TGTGCCAGCTCTCCCCATGAGGGGCATCGGTTCTTC,CASSPHEGHRFF
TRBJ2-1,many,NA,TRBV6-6,TGTGCCAGCAGTTACGGTTACGATGAGCAGTTCTTC,CASSYGYDEQFF
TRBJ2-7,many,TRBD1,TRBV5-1,TGCGCCAGCAGCCCCGGACAGGGAGGCTACGAGCAGTACTTC,CASSPGQGGYEQYF
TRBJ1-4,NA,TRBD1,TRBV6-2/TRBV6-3,TGTGCCAGCAGCGGGGACAGGAATGAAAAACTGTTTTTT,CASSGDRNEKLFF
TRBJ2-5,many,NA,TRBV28,TGTGCCAGCAGTTTCTCCAGGGGAGGGGTGGAGACCCAGTACTTC,CASSFSRGGVETQYF
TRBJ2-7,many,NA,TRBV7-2,TGTGCCAGCAGCTCCTCGGGGGTCTACGAGCAGTACTTC,CASSSSGVYEQYF
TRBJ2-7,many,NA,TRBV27,TGTGCCAGCATAAAATACGAGCAGTACTTC,CASIKYEQYF
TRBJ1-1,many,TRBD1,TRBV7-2,TGTGCCAGCAGCAGACAGGGGGACACTGAAGCTTTCTTT,CASSRQGDTEAFF
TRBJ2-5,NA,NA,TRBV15,TGTGCCACCAGCAAGCGAAGCGACAAACACGAGACCCAGTACTTC,CATSKRSDKHETQYF
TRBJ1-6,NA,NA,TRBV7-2,TGTGCCAGCAGCTCGGCCTCGGACGGCAATTCACCCCTCCACTTT,CASSSASDGNSPLHF
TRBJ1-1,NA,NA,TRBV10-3,TGTGCCACCCAGGACAGATTGGCGAACACTGAAGCTTTCTTT,CATQDRLANTEAFF
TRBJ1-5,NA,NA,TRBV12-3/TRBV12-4,TGTGCCAGCAGTTTTTCGGGGAGTGATCAGCCCCAGCATTTT,CASSFSGSDQPQHF
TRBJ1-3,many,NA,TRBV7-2,TGTGCCAGCAGCCCACGGTCGGGAAACACCATATATTTT,CASSPRSGNTIYF
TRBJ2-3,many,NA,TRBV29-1,TGCAGCGTGCGTTTTGGAGCGGACACAGATACGCAGTATTTT,CSVRFGADTDTQYF
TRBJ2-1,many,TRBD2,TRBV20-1,TGCAGTGCTAGAGATCGAGCGGGAGTAAATGAGCAGTTCTTC,CSARDRAGVNEQFF
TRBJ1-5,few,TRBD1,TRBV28,TGTGCCAGCAGCCAGCGGCAGGGGGCCGGTGATCAGCCCCAGCATTTT,CASSQRQGAGDQPQHF
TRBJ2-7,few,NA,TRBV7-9,TGTGCCAGCAGCACTCCGGACGTACACTCCGGGAACGAGCAGTACTTC,CASSTPDVHSGNEQYF
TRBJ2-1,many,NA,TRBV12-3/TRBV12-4,TGTGCCAGCAGTCGGGACCCCTCAAGGCAGCAGTTCTTC,CASSRDPSRQQFF
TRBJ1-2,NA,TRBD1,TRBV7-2,TGTGCCAGCAGCATACAGGGGTCTAATTATGGCTACACCTTC,CASSIQGSNYGYTF
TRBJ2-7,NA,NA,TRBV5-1,TGCGCCAGCAGCTTGTCGGCACCCTCCTACGAGCAGTACTTC,CASSLSAPSYEQYF
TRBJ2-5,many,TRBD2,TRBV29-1,TGCAGCGTGCCGCGGGGGCAAGAGACCCAGTACTTC,CSVPRGQETQYF
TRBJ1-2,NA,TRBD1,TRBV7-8,TGTGCCAGCAGCTCACAGGGGGCCGGCTATGGCTACACCTTC,CASSSQGAGYGYTF
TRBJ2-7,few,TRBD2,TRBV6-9,TGTGCCAGCAGGGGGCCGGGGTTTGCGGGGGGGCCCCTGGAGCAGTACTTC,CASRGPGFAGGPLEQYF
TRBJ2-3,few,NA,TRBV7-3,TGTGCCAGCAGCCTACTAGCAACCACAGATACGCAGTATTTT,CASSLLATTDTQYF
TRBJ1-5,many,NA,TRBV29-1,TGCAGCGTTGCGCCCGGGGAGGGCAATCAGCCCCAGCATTTT,CSVAPGEGNQPQHF
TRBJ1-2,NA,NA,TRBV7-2,TGTGCCAGCAGCCTAGGACAAATGAAAGGCTACACCTTC,CASSLGQMKGYTF
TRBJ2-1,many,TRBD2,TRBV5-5,TGTGCCAGCAGCCCGAGTCCTGGGGTCGGGAGGTCGTACAATGAGCAGTTCTTC,CASSPSPGVGRSYNEQFF
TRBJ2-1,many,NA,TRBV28,TGTGCCAGCAGTTTAAGCAGGGATGAGCAGTTCTTC,CASSLSRDEQFF
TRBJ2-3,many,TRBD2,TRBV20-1,TGCAGTGCTCAATCGGCGGGAGGAGATACGCAGTATTTT,CSAQSAGGDTQYF
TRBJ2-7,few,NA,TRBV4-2,TGTGCCAGCAGGCTTTCCAGTTCAAGCAGCGAGCAGTACTTC,CASRLSSSSSEQYF